A selection of T cell receptor beta chains follows, all from one sample in a study of CD8+ T cells in alopecia areata. Profiled with immunoSEQ multiplex PCR; TCRdb holds only in-frame clones, not every one. The sample shows about 250,000 clones, about three fifths of them seen only once. The starting material was CD4+ T cells sorted from blood, obtained at approximately week 51, from a patient treated with tofacitinib. The receptors were gathered from a human donor with alopecia areata. Both conserved end residues are part of each CDR3. Each record gives: clone size, V gene, J gene, D gene, CDR3 DNA, CDR3 protein. A D gene is named only where the DNA matches it firmly. Part of the rows lack a size; the others show once, few, many or a class for expanded clones.

>.|TRBV5-4|TRBJ1-2|.
TGTGCCAGCGGCTCCCTCAGGGAATATGGCTACACCTTC
CASGSLREYGYTF
>.|TRBV6-1|TRBJ2-3|.
TGTGCCAGCAGTGAAACCCGGGCGTCTAGCGCCGCCACAGATACGCAGTATTTT
CASSETRASSAATDTQYF
>.|TRBV30|TRBJ1-6|.
TGTGCAGTACAGGGACCCAATTCACCCCTCCACTTT
CAVQGPNSPLHF
>few|TRBV19|TRBJ1-2|.
TGTGCCAGTAGTATCCCCGGACGCTATGGCTACACCTTC
CASSIPGRYGYTF
>few|TRBV30|TRBJ1-5|.
TGTGCCTGGAGTACAGGGCCGGGTCAGCCCCAGCATTTT
CAWSTGPGQPQHF
>once|TRBV2|TRBJ2-5|.
TGTGCCAGCCAAAGACAAGAGACCCAGTACTTC
CASQRQETQYF
>.|TRBV4-1|TRBJ1-2|.
TGCGCCAGCAGCCAAGCACCGCAGGGAACTAACTATGGCTACACCTTC
CASSQAPQGTNYGYTF
>few|TRBV7-9|TRBJ2-6|.
TGTGCCAGCAGCAAAGGGGTCAGGCTAATCTCTGGGGCCAACGTCCTGACTTTC
CASSKGVRLISGANVLTF
>.|TRBV30|TRBJ1-1|.
TGTGCCTGGAGTGTAAGGGGTACGAACACTGAAGCTTTCTTT
CAWSVRGTNTEAFF
>.|TRBV5-6|TRBJ1-1|.
TGTGCCAGCAGCTTGGGGTCAGGGGCCCTGGGCACTGAAGCTTTCTTT
CASSLGSGALGTEAFF
>.|TRBV6-5|TRBJ2-7|.
TGTGCCAGCAGTTACATGGCGGTCCAGTACTTC
CASSYMAVQYF
>.|TRBV29-1|TRBJ1-4|TRBD1
TGCAGCATACAGGGGGCAACTAATGAAAAACTGTTTTTT
CSIQGATNEKLFF
>.|TRBV20-1|TRBJ2-3|.
TGCAGTGCTAGAGGAGGGGATACGCAGTATTTT
CSARGGDTQYF
>.|TRBV9|TRBJ2-6|TRBD2
TGTGCCAGCAGCGAGACCCCGGGGGGGCGAAAAGGGGCCAACGTCCTGACTTTC
CASSETPGGRKGANVLTF
>.|TRBV5-1|TRBJ2-3|TRBD2
TGCGCCAGCAGCAGTGGGACTAGCGGGGGTTTTGAAGATACGCAGTATTTT
CASSSGTSGGFEDTQYF
>.|TRBV5-1|TRBJ1-1|.
TGCGCCAGCAGCTTCGGGGGCTCCGTCACTGAAGCTTTCTTT
CASSFGGSVTEAFF
>.|TRBV11-3|TRBJ2-3|.
TGTGCCAGCAGCTTTTTCGCCCGCTCCGATACGCAGTATTTT
CASSFFARSDTQYF
>.|TRBV2|TRBJ2-1|TRBD1
TGTGCCACAGCATGGGACAGGGATCGGAATGAGCAGTTCTTC
CATAWDRDRNEQFF
>.|TRBV6-5|TRBJ2-3|TRBD2
TGTGCCAGCAGGGCCGGGGGGGCGGCGTTAGATACGCAGTATTTT
CASRAGGAALDTQYF
>.|TRBV5-4|TRBJ2-2|.
TGTGCCAGCAGCTTGGAAAGGGGACTCACCGGGGAGCTGTTTTTT
CASSLERGLTGELFF
>few|TRBV7-8|TRBJ2-3|.
TGTGCCAGCAGCTTCGGTCCAGGGGAGCCAGATACGCAGTATTTT
CASSFGPGEPDTQYF
>.|TRBV14|TRBJ2-7|.
TGTGCCAGCAACCTGGGGGGATTACACTACGAGCAGTACTTC
CASNLGGLHYEQYF
>few|TRBV2|TRBJ1-4|TRBD1
TGTGCCAGTGGACAGGGGAAGCGCAATGAAAAACTGTTTTTT
CASGQGKRNEKLFF
>few|TRBV29-1|TRBJ2-3|.
TGCAGCGTTGAAGGGCTACCCGACCGAGGCACAGATACGCAGTATTTT
CSVEGLPDRGTDTQYF
>.|TRBV7-7|TRBJ2-2|TRBD1
TGTGCTAGCAGCCCTGACAGGGGCACCGGGGAGCTGTTTTTT
CASSPDRGTGELFF
>.|TRBV15|TRBJ1-5|.
TGTGCCACCAGCAGAGGGACGGGTAGCAATCAGCCCCAGCATTTT
CATSRGTGSNQPQHF
>once|TRBV5-8|TRBJ2-5|.
TGTGCCAGCAGCTGGGCAGAGACCCAGTACTTC
CASSWAETQYF
>.|TRBV29-1|TRBJ2-7|TRBD1
TGCAGCGTCGACAGGGGGCACGAGCAGTACTTC
CSVDRGHEQYF
>.|TRBV7-6|TRBJ1-6|.
TGTGCCAGCAGCTTAGGGCAGGATTCACCCCTCCACTTT
CASSLGQDSPLHF
>few|TRBV5-1|TRBJ2-5|TRBD2
TGCGCCAGCAGCATCAGCGGGGGGGCCGAGGAGACCCAGTACTTC
CASSISGGAEETQYF
>.|TRBV5-4|TRBJ2-1|TRBD1
TGTGCCAGCAGCGGGGGACAGGGACGAGGGCAGTTCTTC
CASSGGQGRGQFF
>few|TRBV29-1|TRBJ2-6|.
TGCAGCGTCCCGACAGGACCTTACTCTGGGGCCAACGTCCTGACTTTC
CSVPTGPYSGANVLTF
>.|TRBV25-1|TRBJ2-7|.
TGTGCCAGCAGGAGGCAGGGGAGCTACGAGCAGTACTTC
CASRRQGSYEQYF
>.|TRBV21-1|TRBJ1-1|.
TGTGCCAGCAGCAAAGTCTCTCAGGGAGGAACTGAAGCTTTCTTT
CASSKVSQGGTEAFF
>few|TRBV19|TRBJ1-5|.
TGTGCCAGTAGGCTCCGGACTAATAGCAATCAGCCCCAGCATTTT
CASRLRTNSNQPQHF
>.|TRBV25-1|TRBJ2-7|TRBD1
TGTGCCAGCAGTGACGCCGGGACAGGGGTGTACGAGCAGTACTTC
CASSDAGTGVYEQYF
>few|TRBV10-2|TRBJ1-2|.
TGCGCCAGCAGTGATTCGGCGTCTAACTATGGCTACACCTTC
CASSDSASNYGYTF
>once|TRBV30|TRBJ1-4|TRBD1
TGTGCCTGGAGTGTACAGGGGATTGAAAAACTGTTTTTT
CAWSVQGIEKLFF
>few|TRBV6-5|TRBJ2-7|TRBD2
TGTGCCAGCAGTACTAGCGGGGGGGCAGGAGAGCAGTACTTC
CASSTSGGAGEQYF
>.|TRBV15|TRBJ2-3|TRBD1
TGTGCCACCAGCAGAGGCGGGACAGGGGGAAACACAGATACGCAGTATTTT
CATSRGGTGGNTDTQYF
>.|TRBV25-1|TRBJ1-1|.
TGTGCCAGCAGTGATACACAGATCGAGAGGACTGAAGCTTTCTTT
CASSDTQIERTEAFF
>.|TRBV11-1|TRBJ1-2|.
TGTGCCAGCAGCCCGGACGGAAACTATGGCTACACCTTC
CASSPDGNYGYTF
>.|TRBV9|TRBJ2-7|.
TGTGCCAGCAGCGCCCGGACCCGGGGCGAGCAGTACTTC
CASSARTRGEQYF
>.|TRBV18|TRBJ2-7|.
TGTGCCAGCTCACCAGGGGCAGCCTCCACGATCGAGCAGTACTTC
CASSPGAASTIEQYF
>.|TRBV5-1|TRBJ1-4|.
TGCGCCAGCACCTCCGGAACGGAAAAACTGTTTTTT
CASTSGTEKLFF
>.|TRBV11-2|TRBJ1-2|.
TGTGCCAGCACCCTAGATAGAGCTAACTATGGCTACACCTTC
CASTLDRANYGYTF
>few|TRBV29-1|TRBJ1-2|.
TGCAGCGTTAACAGGGATCGCTATGGCTACACCTTC
CSVNRDRYGYTF
>.|TRBV30|TRBJ1-6|TRBD1
TGTGCCTGGAGGGGACAGGGAGGTTCACCCCTCCACTTT
CAWRGQGGSPLHF
>.|TRBV4-1|TRBJ2-7|.
TGCGCCAGCAGCCAAGGGAGCAGCCTCTACGAGCAGTACTTC
CASSQGSSLYEQYF
>few|TRBV7-9|TRBJ1-1|.
TGTGCCAGCAGCTTACCAGGGTACGGGACTGAAGCTTTCTTT
CASSLPGYGTEAFF
>.|TRBV30|TRBJ1-1|.
TGTGCCTGGACCCGGACATCTGAAGCTTTCTTT
CAWTRTSEAFF
>.|TRBV10-3|TRBJ2-1|TRBD2
TGTGCCATCAGTGATACTAGCGGTTCCTACAATGAGCAGTTCTTC
CAISDTSGSYNEQFF
>.|TRBV6-5|TRBJ2-1|.
TGTGCCAGCAGGCAGGCAGACAATGAGCAGTTCTTC
CASRQADNEQFF
>.|TRBV27|TRBJ2-7|TRBD2
TGTGCCAGCAGTTCCCGGGGGGTCCGAAGGGCCTACGAGCAGTACTTC
CASSSRGVRRAYEQYF